The rows below give T cell receptor beta chains drawn from one sample of a study of response to subunit inactivated influenza vaccine. TCRdb fed the RT-PCR reads into MiXCR, producing one record per CDR3 protein. The sample contains 710,000 or so distinct CDR3 sequences, around a sixth of which appear only once. Sequenced here: PBMCs from blood, sampled 11 to 12 days after vaccination. The receptor set was obtained from a man aged 50-59 years who received an inactivated influenza vaccine. Both conserved end residues are part of each CDR3. A D gene is named only where the DNA matches it firmly. Only part of the rows carry a size: once, few, many, or a class if the clone is expanded.

clone size | J gene | V gene | D gene | CDR3 protein | CDR3 DNA
many | TRBJ2-7 | TRBV3-1 | . | CASSPLRDSYEQYF | TGTGCCAGCAGCCCCCTTAGAGACTCCTACGAGCAGTACTTC
. | TRBJ2-1 | TRBV9 | . | CASSPQTANNEQFF | TGTGCCAGCAGCCCGCAGACAGCCAACAATGAGCAGTTCTTC
. | TRBJ2-1 | TRBV9 | . | CASSVAGLGHEQFF | TGTGCCAGCAGCGTAGCCGGGCTTGGGCATGAGCAGTTCTTC
few | TRBJ2-1 | TRBV20-1 | . | CSARDEGRFPYNEQFF | TGCAGTGCTAGAGATGAGGGTCGTTTTCCCTACAATGAGCAGTTCTTC
few | TRBJ2-1 | TRBV12-3/TRBV12-4 | TRBD2 | CASSRSSGGAFF | TGTGCCAGCAGCCGCTCTAGCGGGGGTGCCTTCTTC
few | TRBJ2-1 | TRBV13 | TRBD2 | CASSSSRVLAGAYNEQFF | TGTGCCAGCAGCTCTTCCCGGGTACTAGCGGGAGCCTACAATGAGCAGTTCTTC
. | TRBJ1-2 | TRBV19 | . | CASSWQAQPSNYGYTF | TGTGCCAGTAGTTGGCAGGCGCAGCCTTCGAACTATGGCTACACCTTC
few | TRBJ1-5 | TRBV7-2 | TRBD1 | CASSLAFRTGGNQPQHF | TGTGCCAGCAGCTTAGCCTTCAGGACAGGAGGCAATCAGCCCCAGCATTTT
. | TRBJ2-7 | TRBV20-1 | TRBD2 | CSASVGLAGAYEQYF | TGCAGTGCTAGTGTCGGACTAGCGGGGGCCTACGAGCAGTACTTC
. | TRBJ2-2 | TRBV10-1 | . | CASSESLRLIQPTGELFF | TGCGCCAGCAGTGAGTCCCTTCGACTAATCCAACCCACCGGGGAGCTGTTTTTT
. | TRBJ2-2 | TRBV6-5 | TRBD2 | CASSYSTSGNTGELFF | TGTGCCAGCAGTTACTCGACTAGCGGGAACACCGGGGAGCTGTTTTTT
few | TRBJ2-1 | TRBV5-1 | TRBD2 | CASSLAPGLAGLSSYNEQFF | TGCGCCAGCAGCTTGGCGCCGGGACTAGCGGGCCTGAGCTCCTACAATGAGCAGTTCTTC
few | TRBJ1-1 | TRBV7-2 | . | CASSMDRNTEAFF | TGTGCCAGCAGCATGGACAGGAACACTGAAGCTTTCTTT
few | TRBJ2-2 | TRBV2 | . | CASTRDRGGTGELFF | TGTGCCAGCACGCGGGACAGAGGAGGCACCGGGGAGCTGTTTTTT
few | TRBJ2-3 | TRBV11-3 | . | CASSWGFTDTQYF | TGTGCCAGCAGCTGGGGATTCACAGATACGCAGTATTTT
few | TRBJ1-2 | TRBV28 | . | CASSPETGLGGYTF | TGTGCCAGCAGCCCCGAAACGGGCCTCGGGGGCTACACCTTC
. | TRBJ2-7 | TRBV6-8 | . | CASRGPREQYF | TGTGCCAGCAGGGGCCCTAGAGAACAGTACTTC
. | TRBJ2-7 | TRBV5-1 | TRBD1 | CASSLTRRDRDTYEQYF | TGCGCCAGCAGCTTGACGCGGAGGGACAGGGATACCTACGAGCAGTACTTC
. | TRBJ2-1 | TRBV29-1 | TRBD2 | CSTSGRSSYNEQFF | TGCAGCACTAGCGGGAGGAGCTCCTACAATGAGCAGTTCTTC
. | TRBJ2-1 | TRBV5-6 | . | CASGHGPYNEQFF | TGTGCCAGCGGACACGGGCCTTACAATGAGCAGTTCTTC
. | TRBJ2-2 | TRBV12-3/TRBV12-4 | . | CASSRREAGELFF | TGTGCCAGCAGCCGCAGGGAAGCCGGGGAGCTGTTTTTT
once | TRBJ1-1 | TRBV20-1 | . | CSGKSPINNEAFF | TGCAGTGGGAAGAGTCCCATTAACAATGAAGCTTTCTTT
few | TRBJ1-1 | TRBV24-1 | . | CATSEWGNTEAFF | TGTGCCACCAGTGAGTGGGGGAATACTGAAGCTTTCTTT
many | TRBJ2-6 | TRBV6-2/TRBV6-3 | . | CASSPGHGRSGANVLTF | TGTGCCAGCAGTCCAGGACACGGACGCTCTGGGGCCAACGTCCTGACTTTC
. | TRBJ2-5 | TRBV2 | TRBD2 | CASSDSGRARETQYF | TGTGCCAGCAGCGATAGCGGGAGGGCCCGTGAGACCCAGTACTTC
many | TRBJ1-3 | TRBV12-3/TRBV12-4 | . | CASNKERGAAGNTIYF | TGTGCCAGCAATAAGGAACGGGGGGCAGCTGGAAACACCATATATTTT
. | TRBJ2-7 | TRBV15 | . | CATSRDKGRIYEQYF | TGTGCCACCAGCAGAGATAAAGGACGGATATACGAGCAGTACTTC
. | TRBJ1-6 | TRBV30 | . | CAWIASGSYNSPLHF | TGTGCCTGGATCGCCTCGGGGAGCTATAATTCACCCCTCCACTTT